The clone carrying this T cell receptor beta chain has only a few counts. Its specificity is not known. Trimming pared 7 bases from V and 0 bases from J, leaving 16 bases between. From germline, CDR1 is SGHRS and CDR2 YFSETQ. This CDR3 contains 15 residues. The data were obtained in a study of T-cell memory formation after mild COVID-19. Broader study findings: Several responding clones turned up in pre-infection memory, indicating that cross-reactive memory may have taken part. There was no confirmation that second-wave clones peaking on day 37 were SARS-CoV-2 specific.

TCRdb fed the 5' RACE reads into MiXCR, producing one record per CDR3 protein. The sample gives 200,000 to 250,000 distinct CDR3 sequences, about 17% of which show up once; approximately 3.5% is in the top ten. This receptor was taken from a man aged 18-30 years who had mild COVID-19 (a few samples of this study predate the infection). Cell type and time point are not known. This chain connects TRBV5-1 to TRBJ1-1; D is undetermined. The sample was PBMCs or a T cell subset sorted from them (not recorded which). CDR3 nucleotides: TGCGCCAGCGCCGGGTTGGGGTCCATGAACACTGAAGCTTTCTTT. Its translation: CASAGLGSMNTEAFF.